Presented here are 17 T cell receptor beta chains from one specimen sequenced in a study of blood T cell repertoires in COVID-19. Produced via immunoSEQ multiplex PCR; TCRdb's table is partial and in-frame only. This sample has approximately 190,000 clones; 70% to 90% occur once, and the top ten carry approximately 5.6%. Material for sequencing was peripheral blood. These receptor sequences come from a man aged 40-55 years with active or convalescent COVID-19.

The gene calls are TRBV19 and TRBJ1-1, with 7 bases identical to TRBD1. Unmatched junction bases numbered 10, after V lost 5 bases and J lost 4 bases. The CDR3 consists of 15 residues. Germline V gives CDR1 LNHDA, CDR2 SQIVND (reference sequence). This CDR3 reads CASSPGGLGGTEAFF. CDR3 nucleotides: TGTGCCAGTAGTCCAGGGGGGCTCGGGGGCACTGAAGCTTTCTTT. Using reference TRBV19 and TRBJ1-1 for the parts outside the CDR3, the full variable domain is DGGITQSPKYLFRKEGQNVTLSCEQNLNHDAMYWYRQDPGQGLRLIYYSQIVNDFQKGDIAEGYSVSREKKESFPLTVTSAQKNPTAFYLCASSPGGLGGTEAFFGQGTRLTVV.

This clone has more than one count but fewer than ten. The chain is built from TRBV15 and TRBJ1-5; no clear D. The CDR3 has 16 residues. Germline CDR1 reads LNHNV; CDR2 reads YYDKDF (reference sequence). Trimming took off 3 bases at V and 0 bases at J, with 12 bases between the two ends. This CDR3 reads CATSSLLASSNQPQHF. CDR3 in DNA: TGTGCCACCAGCAGCCTCCTCGCGTCTAGCAATCAGCCCCAGCATTTT.

In its sample, this clone was seen a few times. This chain joins TRBV2 and TRBJ2-7; 11 bases map to TRBD1. The germline V gene has CDR1 SNHLY and CDR2 FYNNEI. This CDR3 spans 17 amino acids. V gave up 3 bases and J gave up 0 bases; unmatched junction bases: 7. The CDR3 DNA sequence: TGTGCCAGCAGTGAGGACAGGGGGCTTGGAATCTCCTACGAGCAGTACTTC. Translated, it gives CASSEDRGLGISYEQYF.

CDR3 sequence reads: CASSLGDPTEAFF. CDR3 nucleotides: TGTGCCAGCAGCTTGGGAGACCCAACTGAAGCTTTCTTT. V is TRBV11-2 and J is TRBJ1-1, with D uncertain. This CDR3 comprises 13 residues. Germline V gene data show CDR1 as SGHAT and CDR2 as FQNNGV. V shed 3 bases and J shed 5 bases, with 10 bases lying between them.

This rearrangement joins TRBV7-9 to TRBJ2-5; 13 nucleotides match TRBD2. This CDR3 comprises 16 residues. Germline V gives CDR1 SEHNR, CDR2 FQNEAQ (reference sequence). V lost 1 base and J lost 5; bases outside the gene matches: 4. DNA of the CDR3: TGTGCCAGCAGCTTAGGGACTAGCGGGAGTAGGGAGACCCAGTACTTC. It codes for CASSLGTSGSRETQYF.

This chain uses TRBV14 with TRBJ1-1, with D hard to call. V shed 4 bases and J shed 1 base, with 7 bases lying between them. The CDR3 covers 13 residues. CDR1 and CDR2 from the germline V gene are SGHDN and FVKESK. CDR3: CASSPSANTEAFF. CDR3 DNA sequence: TGTGCCAGCAGCCCCAGCGCGAACACTGAAGCTTTCTTT.

This clone appeared a single time. In DNA, the CDR3 is TGTGCCAGTAGTATCGGCCCGCTGCCCGGGGGCACCATATATTTT. It is translated as CASSIGPLPGGTIYF. The chain couples TRBV19 to TRBJ1-3; perhaps TRBD1 as D (5 bases). CDR1 and CDR2 from the germline V gene are LNHDA and SQIVND (reference sequence). This CDR3 region has 15 residues. Trimming removed 3 bases from V and 9 bases from J, with 18 bases in between.

The rearrangement links TRBV4-2 to TRBJ1-2; D may be TRBD1 (5 bases). Germline V gene lookup returns CDR1 LGHNA and CDR2 YNFKEQ. V gave up 1 base and J gave up 8 bases, with 17 bases separating them. The CDR3 has 15 amino acids. This CDR3 is CASSQVPQGQGGYTF. DNA for the CDR3: TGTGCCAGCAGCCAAGTCCCCCAGGGCCAAGGGGGCTACACCTTC.

This rearrangement joins TRBV18 to TRBJ1-5, with D perhaps matching TRBD1 (5 bases). The V end lost 1 base, the J end lost 6 bases, and 19 bases lay between the germline ends. The CDR3 extends over 17 amino acids. Germline lookup yields CDR1 KGHSH and CDR2 LQKENI. The CDR3 reads CASSPRGGRGEGQPQHF. The CDR3 region has the DNA TGTGCCAGCTCACCACGCGGTGGTCGAGGGGAGGGTCAGCCCCAGCATTTT.

The chain carries TRBV7-3 and TRBJ2-1; D is uncertain. The CDR3 consists of 14 residues. Trimming removed 0 bases from V and 9 bases from J, with 12 bases in between. The germline V gene encodes CDR1 SGHTA and CDR2 FQGTGA. CDR3 sequence reads: CASSLTTQPGEQFF. The CDR3 coding sequence is TGTGCCAGCAGCTTAACTACACAACCGGGTGAGCAGTTCTTC.

The J gene is TRBJ2-7, the V gene TRBV19, with 8 positions matching TRBD1. CDR3 length equals 14 residues. From germline, CDR1 is LNHDA and CDR2 SQIVND (reference sequence). V gave up 3 bases and J gave up 4 bases; unmatched junction bases: 5. The CDR3 DNA is TGTGCCAGTAGTATCCAAGACAGGGGATACGAGCAGTACTTC. Translated, it gives CASSIQDRGYEQYF.

This clone turned up a few times. V is TRBV7-2 and J is TRBJ2-7; D is ambiguous. From germline, CDR1 is SGHTA and CDR2 FQGNSA. CDR3 length equals 12 residues. V lost 5 bases, J lost 9 bases, and 14 bases lay in between. CDR3 in amino acids: CASSATLGVQYF. The CDR3 bases are TGTGCCAGCAGCGCTACCCTAGGCGTGCAGTACTTC. The whole variable domain, filled in from reference TRBV7-2 and TRBJ2-7, reads GAGVSQSPSNKVTEKGKDVELRCDPISGHTALYWYRQSLGQGLEFLIYFQGNSAPDKSGLPSDRFSAERTGGSVSTLTIQRTQQEDSAVYLCASSATLGVQYFGPGTRLTVT.

This clone was counted a single time. This sequence joins TRBV7-2 and TRBJ1-2; 7 positions agree with TRBD1. The CDR3 length is 15 residues. J lost 5 bases, V lost 5 bases, and 11 bases had no gene match. Germline values: CDR1 SGHTA, CDR2 FQGNSA. In DNA form, the CDR3 reads TGTGCCAGCAGCATCGACAGGGCGGGGACGTATGGCTACACCTTC. The encoded protein is CASSIDRAGTYGYTF.

This clone has a single count. The chain uses TRBV6-5 and TRBJ1-3; D is ambiguous. The ends were cut back, 6 bases at V and 0 bases at J, with 12 bases in the middle. The CDR3 extends over 15 amino acids. Looked up from germline, CDR1 is MNHEY and CDR2 is SVGAGI. CDR3 region: CASRSSANSGNTIYF. CDR3 DNA sequence: TGTGCCAGCAGGTCCTCCGCGAACTCTGGAAACACCATATATTTT.

This chain links TRBV28 with TRBJ2-3, with TRBD2 matching over 7 bases. Trimming cost V 7 bases and J 3 bases; bases outside gene matches: 7. The germline CDR1 and CDR2 sequences are MDHEN and SYDVKM. The CDR3 contains 14 residues. Here the CDR3 reads CASKAAGITDTQYF. Here the CDR3 DNA reads TGTGCCAGCAAAGCAGCGGGAATTACAGATACGCAGTATTTT.

V and J are TRBV24-1 and TRBJ2-4, with D maybe TRBD1 (6 bases). Germline values: CDR1 KGHDR, CDR2 SFDVKD. The CDR3 spans 16 residues. V lost 4 bases and J lost 1, with 13 bases in between. CDR3 bases: TGTGCCACCAGTGAAGGAACAGGGTTCGCCAAAAACATTCAGTACTTC. Amino acid sequence: CATSEGTGFAKNIQYF.

This chain connects TRBV5-4 to TRBJ2-1; TRBD2 is a possible D gene (7 bases). In germline, CDR1 is SGHNT, CDR2 YYREEE (reference sequence). The length of the CDR3 is 15 residues. Trimming pared 6 bases from V and 14 bases from J, leaving 27 bases between. CDR3 sequence reads: CASTLQGGADGWKFF. The CDR3 bases are TGTGCCAGCACTCTCCAAGGGGGGGCCGACGGGTGGAAGTTCTTC.